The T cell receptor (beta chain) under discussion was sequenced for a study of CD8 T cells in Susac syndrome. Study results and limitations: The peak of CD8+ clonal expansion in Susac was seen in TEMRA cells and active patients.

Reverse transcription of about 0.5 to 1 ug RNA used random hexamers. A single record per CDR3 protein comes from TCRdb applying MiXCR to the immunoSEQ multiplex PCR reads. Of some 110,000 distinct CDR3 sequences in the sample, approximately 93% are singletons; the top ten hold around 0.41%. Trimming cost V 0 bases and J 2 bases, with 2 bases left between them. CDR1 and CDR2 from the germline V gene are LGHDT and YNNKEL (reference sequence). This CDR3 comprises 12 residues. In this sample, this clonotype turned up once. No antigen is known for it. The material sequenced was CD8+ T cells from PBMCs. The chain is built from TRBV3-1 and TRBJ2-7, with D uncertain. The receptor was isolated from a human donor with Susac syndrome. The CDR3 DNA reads TGTGCCAGCAGCCAAGAGACCTACGAGCAGTACTTC. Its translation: CASSQETYEQYF.